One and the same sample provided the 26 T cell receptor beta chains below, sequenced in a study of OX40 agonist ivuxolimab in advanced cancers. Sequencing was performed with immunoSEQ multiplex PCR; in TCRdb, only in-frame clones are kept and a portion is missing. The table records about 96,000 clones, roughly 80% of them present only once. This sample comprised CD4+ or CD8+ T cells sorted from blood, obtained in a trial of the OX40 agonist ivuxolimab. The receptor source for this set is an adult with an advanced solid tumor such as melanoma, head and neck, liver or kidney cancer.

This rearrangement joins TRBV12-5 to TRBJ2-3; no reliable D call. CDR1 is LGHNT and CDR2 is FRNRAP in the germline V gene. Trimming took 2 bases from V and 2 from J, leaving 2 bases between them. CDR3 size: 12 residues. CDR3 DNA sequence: TGTGCTAGTGGTTTGTCCACAGATACGCAGTATTTT. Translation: CASGLSTDTQYF. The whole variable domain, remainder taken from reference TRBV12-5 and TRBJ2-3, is DARVTQTPRHKVTEMGQEVTMRCQPILGHNTVFWYRQTMMQGLELLAYFRNRAPLDDSGMPKDRFSAEMPDATLATLKIQPSEPRDSAVYFCASGLSTDTQYFGPGTRLTVL.

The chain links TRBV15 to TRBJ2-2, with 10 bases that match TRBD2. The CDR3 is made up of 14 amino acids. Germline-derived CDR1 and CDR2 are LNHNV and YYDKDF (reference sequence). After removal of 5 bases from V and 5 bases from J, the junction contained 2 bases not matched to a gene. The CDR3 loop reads CATSVLAGTGELFF. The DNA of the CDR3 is TGTGCCACCAGCGTACTAGCGGGAACCGGGGAGCTGTTTTTT.

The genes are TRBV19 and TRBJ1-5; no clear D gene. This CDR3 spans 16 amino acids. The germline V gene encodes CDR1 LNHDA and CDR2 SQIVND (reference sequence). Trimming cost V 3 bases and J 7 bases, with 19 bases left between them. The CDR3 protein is CASSIGSSKSSQPQHF. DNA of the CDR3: TGTGCCAGTAGTATTGGAAGCTCCAAATCCTCCCAGCCCCAGCATTTT.

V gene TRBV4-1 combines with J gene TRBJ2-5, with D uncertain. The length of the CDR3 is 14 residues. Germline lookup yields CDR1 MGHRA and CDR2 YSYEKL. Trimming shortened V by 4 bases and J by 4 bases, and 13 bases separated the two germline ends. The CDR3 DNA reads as TGCGCCAGCAGCCTCGTCCCCCCAGGAGAGACCCAGTACTTC. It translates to CASSLVPPGETQYF.

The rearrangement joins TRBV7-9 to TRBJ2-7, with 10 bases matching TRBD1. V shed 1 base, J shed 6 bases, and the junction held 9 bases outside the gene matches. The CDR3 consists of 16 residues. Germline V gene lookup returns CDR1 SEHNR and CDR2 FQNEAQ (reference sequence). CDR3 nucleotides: TGTGCCAGCAGCTTAGAGCAGACAGGGGGCTTCCTCGAGCAGTACTTC. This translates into CASSLEQTGGFLEQYF.

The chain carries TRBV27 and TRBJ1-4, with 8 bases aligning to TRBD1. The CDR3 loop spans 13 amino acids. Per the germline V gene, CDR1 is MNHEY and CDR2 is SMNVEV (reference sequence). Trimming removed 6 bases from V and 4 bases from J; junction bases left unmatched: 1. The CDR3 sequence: CASRDRGNEKLFF. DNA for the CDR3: TGTGCCAGCAGAGACAGGGGTAATGAAAAACTGTTTTTT.

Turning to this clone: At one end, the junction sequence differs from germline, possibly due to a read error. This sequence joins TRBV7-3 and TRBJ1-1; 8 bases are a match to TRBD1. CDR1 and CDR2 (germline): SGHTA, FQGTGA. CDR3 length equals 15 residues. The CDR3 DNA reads TGTGCCAGCAGCCTAACCACAGGGGGTTGGACTGAAGCTTTCTTT. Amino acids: CASSLTTGGWTEAFF.

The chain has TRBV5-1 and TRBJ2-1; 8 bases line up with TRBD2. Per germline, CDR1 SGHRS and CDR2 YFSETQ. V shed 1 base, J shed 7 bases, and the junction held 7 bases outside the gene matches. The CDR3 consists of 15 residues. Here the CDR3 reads CASSLSGRAENEQFF. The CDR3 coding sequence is TGCGCCAGCAGCTTGTCCGGGAGGGCTGAAAATGAGCAGTTCTTC.

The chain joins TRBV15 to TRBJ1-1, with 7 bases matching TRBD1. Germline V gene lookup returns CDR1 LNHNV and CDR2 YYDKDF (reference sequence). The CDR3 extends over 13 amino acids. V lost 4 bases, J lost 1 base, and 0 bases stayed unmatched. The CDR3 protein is CATSNRGNTEAFF. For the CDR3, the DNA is TGTGCCACCAGCAACAGGGGGAACACTGAAGCTTTCTTT.

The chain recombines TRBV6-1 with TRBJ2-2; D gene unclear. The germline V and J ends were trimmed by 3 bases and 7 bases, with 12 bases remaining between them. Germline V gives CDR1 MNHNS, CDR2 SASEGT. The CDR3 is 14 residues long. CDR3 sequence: CASSDYGSGGELFF. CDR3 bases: TGTGCCAGCAGTGACTACGGGTCCGGCGGGGAGCTGTTTTTT.

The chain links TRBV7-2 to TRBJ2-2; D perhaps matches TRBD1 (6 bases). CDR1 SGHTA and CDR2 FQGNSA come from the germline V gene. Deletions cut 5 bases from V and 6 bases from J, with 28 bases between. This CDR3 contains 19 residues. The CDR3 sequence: CASSPYRDIWQTSSGELFF. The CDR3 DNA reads TGTGCCAGCAGCCCCTACCGGGACATATGGCAAACGAGCTCCGGGGAGCTGTTTTTT.

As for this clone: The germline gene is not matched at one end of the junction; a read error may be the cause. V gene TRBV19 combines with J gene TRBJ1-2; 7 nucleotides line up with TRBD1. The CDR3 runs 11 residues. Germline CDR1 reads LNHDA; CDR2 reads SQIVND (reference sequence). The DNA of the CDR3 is TGTGCCAGTAGTATCAGACAGGGAGTATCCTTC. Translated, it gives CASSIRQGVSF.

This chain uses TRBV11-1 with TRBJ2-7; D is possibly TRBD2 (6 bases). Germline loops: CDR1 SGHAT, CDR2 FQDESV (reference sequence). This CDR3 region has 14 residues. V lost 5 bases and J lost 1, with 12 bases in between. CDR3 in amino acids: CASSPLAESYEQYF. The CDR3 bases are TGTGCCAGCAGCCCACTAGCAGAATCCTACGAGCAGTACTTC.

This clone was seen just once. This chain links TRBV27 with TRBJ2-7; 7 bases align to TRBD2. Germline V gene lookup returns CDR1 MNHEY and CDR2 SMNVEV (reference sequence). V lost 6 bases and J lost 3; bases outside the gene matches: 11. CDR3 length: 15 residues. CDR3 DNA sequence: TGTGCCAGCAGGCCGCCGGGGACTATGAACTACGAGCAGTACTTC. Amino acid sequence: CASRPPGTMNYEQYF.

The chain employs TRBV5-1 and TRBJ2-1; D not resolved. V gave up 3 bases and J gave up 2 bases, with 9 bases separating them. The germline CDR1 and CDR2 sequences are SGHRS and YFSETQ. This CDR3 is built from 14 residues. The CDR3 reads CASSSDTTYNEQFF. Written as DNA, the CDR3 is TGCGCCAGCAGCTCCGACACCACCTACAATGAGCAGTTCTTC.

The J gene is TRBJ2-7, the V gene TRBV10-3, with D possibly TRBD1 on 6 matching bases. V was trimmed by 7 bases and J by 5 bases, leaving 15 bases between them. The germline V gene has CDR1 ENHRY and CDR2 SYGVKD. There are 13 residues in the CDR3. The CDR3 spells CAIKVAGVNEQYF. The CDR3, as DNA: TGTGCCATCAAAGTGGCAGGGGTTAACGAGCAGTACTTC.

CDR3 DNA: TGTGCCAGCAGCGTAGGACCGGTTAGCGATGAAAAACTGTTTTTT. Amino acid sequence: CASSVGPVSDEKLFF. The gene calls are TRBV9 and TRBJ1-4; D uncertain. V was trimmed by 0 bases and J by 6 bases, leaving 12 bases between them. Per germline, CDR1 SGDLS and CDR2 YYNGEE. This CDR3 is 15 amino acids long.

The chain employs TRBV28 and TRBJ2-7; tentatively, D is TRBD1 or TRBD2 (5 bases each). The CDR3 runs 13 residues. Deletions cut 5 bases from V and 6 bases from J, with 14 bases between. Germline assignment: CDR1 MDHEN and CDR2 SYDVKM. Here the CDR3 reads CASSGARATEQYF. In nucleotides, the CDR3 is TGTGCCAGCAGTGGGGCGAGGGCGACCGAGCAGTACTTC.

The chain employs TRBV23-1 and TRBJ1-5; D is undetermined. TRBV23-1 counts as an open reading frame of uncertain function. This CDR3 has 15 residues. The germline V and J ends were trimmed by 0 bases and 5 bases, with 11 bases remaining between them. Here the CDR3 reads CASSQSRGIHQPQHF. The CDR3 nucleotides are TGCGCCAGCAGTCAATCTCGAGGGATTCATCAGCCCCAGCATTTT.

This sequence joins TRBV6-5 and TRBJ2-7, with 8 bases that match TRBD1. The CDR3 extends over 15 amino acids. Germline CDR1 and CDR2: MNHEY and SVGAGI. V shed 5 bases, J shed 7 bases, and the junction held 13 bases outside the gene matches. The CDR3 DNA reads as TGTGCCAGCAGTCCCTACAGCGGACAGGGTGGAGAGCAGTACTTC. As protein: CASSPYSGQGGEQYF.

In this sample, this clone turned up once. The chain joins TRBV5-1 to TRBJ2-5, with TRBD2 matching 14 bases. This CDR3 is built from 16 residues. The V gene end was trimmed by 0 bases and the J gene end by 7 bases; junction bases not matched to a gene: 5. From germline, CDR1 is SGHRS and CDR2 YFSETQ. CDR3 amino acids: CASSLGLAGGLGTQYF. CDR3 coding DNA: TGCGCCAGCAGCTTGGGACTAGCGGGGGGGCTTGGGACCCAGTACTTC. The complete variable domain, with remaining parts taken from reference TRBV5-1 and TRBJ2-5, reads KAGVTQTPRYLIKTRGQQVTLSCSPISGHRSVSWYQQTPGQGLQFLFEYFSETQRNKGNFPGRFSGRQFSNSRSEMNVSTLELGDSALYLCASSLGLAGGLGTQYFGPGTRLLVL.

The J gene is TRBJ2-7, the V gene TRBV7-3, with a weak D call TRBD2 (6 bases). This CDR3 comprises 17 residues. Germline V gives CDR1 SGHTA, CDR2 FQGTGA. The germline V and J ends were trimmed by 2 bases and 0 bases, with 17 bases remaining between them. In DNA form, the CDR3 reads TGTGCCAGCAGCTTAGCGCCCCCTAGCGCACACTCCTACGAGCAGTACTTC. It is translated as CASSLAPPSAHSYEQYF.

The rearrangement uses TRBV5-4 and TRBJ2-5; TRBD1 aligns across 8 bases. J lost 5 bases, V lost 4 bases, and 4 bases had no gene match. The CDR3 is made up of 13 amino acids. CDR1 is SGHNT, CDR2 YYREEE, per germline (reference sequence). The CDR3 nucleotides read TGTGCCAGCAGCCCGGGACAGGCCGAGACCCAGTACTTC. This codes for CASSPGQAETQYF.

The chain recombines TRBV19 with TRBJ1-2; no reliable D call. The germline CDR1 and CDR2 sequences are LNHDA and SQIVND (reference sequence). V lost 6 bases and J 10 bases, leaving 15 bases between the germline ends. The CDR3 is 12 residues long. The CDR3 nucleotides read TGTGCCAGTAGCACCACCGGGGTAAACTACACCTTC. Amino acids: CASSTTGVNYTF.

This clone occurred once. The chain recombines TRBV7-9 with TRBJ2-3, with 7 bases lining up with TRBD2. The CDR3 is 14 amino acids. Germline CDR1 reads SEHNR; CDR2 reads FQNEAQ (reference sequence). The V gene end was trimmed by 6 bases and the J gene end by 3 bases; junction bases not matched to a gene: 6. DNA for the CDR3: TGTGCCAGCAGTCCCAGCGGGATTACAGATACGCAGTATTTT. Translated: CASSPSGITDTQYF.

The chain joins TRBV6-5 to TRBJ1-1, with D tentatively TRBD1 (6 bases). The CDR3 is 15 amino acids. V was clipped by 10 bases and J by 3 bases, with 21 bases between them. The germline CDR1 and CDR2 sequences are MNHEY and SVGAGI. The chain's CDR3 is CATTYSTGRDTEAFF. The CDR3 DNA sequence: TGTGCCACCACATACTCAACAGGGCGGGACACTGAAGCTTTCTTT.